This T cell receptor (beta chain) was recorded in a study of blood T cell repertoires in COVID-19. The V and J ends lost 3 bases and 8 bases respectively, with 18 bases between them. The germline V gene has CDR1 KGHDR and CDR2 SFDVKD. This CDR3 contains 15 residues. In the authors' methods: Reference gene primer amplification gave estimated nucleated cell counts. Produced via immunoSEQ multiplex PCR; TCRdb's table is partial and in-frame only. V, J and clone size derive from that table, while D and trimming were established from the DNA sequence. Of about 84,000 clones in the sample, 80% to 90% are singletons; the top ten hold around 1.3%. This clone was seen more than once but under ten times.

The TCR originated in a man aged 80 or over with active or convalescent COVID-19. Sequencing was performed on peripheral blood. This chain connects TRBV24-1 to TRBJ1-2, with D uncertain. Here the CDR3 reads CATSDPRAPAGGYTF. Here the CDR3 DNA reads TGTGCCACCAGTGATCCCCGAGCCCCGGCGGGAGGCTACACCTTC.